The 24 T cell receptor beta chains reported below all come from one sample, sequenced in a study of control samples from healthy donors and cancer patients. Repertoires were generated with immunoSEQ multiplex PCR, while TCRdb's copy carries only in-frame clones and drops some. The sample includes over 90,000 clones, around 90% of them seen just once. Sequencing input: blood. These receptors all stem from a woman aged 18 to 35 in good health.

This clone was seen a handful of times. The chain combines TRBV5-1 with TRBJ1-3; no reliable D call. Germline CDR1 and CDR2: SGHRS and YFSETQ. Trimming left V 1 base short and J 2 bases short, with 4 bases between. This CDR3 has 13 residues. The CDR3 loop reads CASSLSPGNTIYF. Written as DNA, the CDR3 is TGCGCCAGCAGCTTGTCCCCTGGAAACACCATATATTTT.

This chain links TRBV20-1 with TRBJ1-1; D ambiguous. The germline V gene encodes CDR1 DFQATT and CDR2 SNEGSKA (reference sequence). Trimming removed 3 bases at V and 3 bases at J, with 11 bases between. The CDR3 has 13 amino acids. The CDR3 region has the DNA TGCAGTGCTAGTGCGGGGAGCGACACTGAAGCTTTCTTT. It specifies CSASAGSDTEAFF.

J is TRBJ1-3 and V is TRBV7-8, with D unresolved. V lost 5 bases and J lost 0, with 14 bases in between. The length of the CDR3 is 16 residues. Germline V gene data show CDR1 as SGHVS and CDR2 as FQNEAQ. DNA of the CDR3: TGTGCCAGCAGCCCGAACAGCCTTGACTCTGGAAACACCATATATTTT. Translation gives CASSPNSLDSGNTIYF.

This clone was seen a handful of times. CDR3 sequence (DNA): TGTGCCAGCAGCCTGGGACGGAAAAGCTCTAATGAAAAACTGTTTTTT. Protein product: CASSLGRKSSNEKLFF. This chain uses TRBV5-4 with TRBJ1-4; tentatively, D is TRBD1 (5 bases). The V gene lost 4 bases and the J gene lost 3 bases, with 16 bases spanning the gap. CDR3 length: 16 amino acids. The germline CDR1 and CDR2 sequences are SGHNT and YYREEE (reference sequence).

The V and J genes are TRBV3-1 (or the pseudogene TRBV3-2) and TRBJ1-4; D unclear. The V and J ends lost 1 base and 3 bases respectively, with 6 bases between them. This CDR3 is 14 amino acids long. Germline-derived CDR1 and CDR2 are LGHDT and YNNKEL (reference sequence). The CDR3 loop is CASSQGSSNEKLFF. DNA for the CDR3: TGTGCCAGCAGCCAAGGTAGCTCTAATGAAAAACTGTTTTTT.

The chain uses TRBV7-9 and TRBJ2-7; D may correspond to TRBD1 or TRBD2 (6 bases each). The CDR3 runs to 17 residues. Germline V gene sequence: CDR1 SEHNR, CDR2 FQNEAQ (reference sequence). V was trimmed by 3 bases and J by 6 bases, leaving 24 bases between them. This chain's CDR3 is CASSLGGSGDYEPEQYF. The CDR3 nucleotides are TGTGCCAGCAGCTTGGGGGGCTCGGGAGACTACGAACCCGAGCAGTACTTC.

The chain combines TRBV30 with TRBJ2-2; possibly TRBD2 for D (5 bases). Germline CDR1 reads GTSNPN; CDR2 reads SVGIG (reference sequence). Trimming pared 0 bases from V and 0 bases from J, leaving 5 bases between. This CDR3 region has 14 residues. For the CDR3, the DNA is TGTGCCTGGAGTGTGCGGGCGAACACCGGGGAGCTGTTTTTT. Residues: CAWSVRANTGELFF.

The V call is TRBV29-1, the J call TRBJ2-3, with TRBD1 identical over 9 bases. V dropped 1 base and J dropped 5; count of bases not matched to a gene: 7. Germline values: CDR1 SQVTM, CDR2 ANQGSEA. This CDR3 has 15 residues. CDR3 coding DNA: TGCAGCGTTGAAGTCGGGGACAGGGTGGAAGATACGCAGTATTTT. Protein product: CSVEVGDRVEDTQYF.

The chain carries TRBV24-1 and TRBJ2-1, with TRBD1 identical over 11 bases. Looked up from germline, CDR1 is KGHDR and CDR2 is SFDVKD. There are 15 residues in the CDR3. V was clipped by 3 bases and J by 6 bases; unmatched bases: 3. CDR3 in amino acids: CATSDAGTGGNEQFF. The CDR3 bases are TGTGCCACCAGTGATGCCGGGACAGGGGGCAATGAGCAGTTCTTC.

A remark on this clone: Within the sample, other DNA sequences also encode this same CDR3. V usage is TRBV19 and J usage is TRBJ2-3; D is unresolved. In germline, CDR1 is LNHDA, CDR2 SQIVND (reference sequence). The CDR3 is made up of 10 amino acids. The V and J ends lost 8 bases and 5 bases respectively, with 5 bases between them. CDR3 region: CASHGDTQYF. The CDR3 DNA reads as TGTGCCAGTCACGGAGATACGCAGTATTTT. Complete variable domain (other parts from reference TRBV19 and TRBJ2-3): DGGITQSPKYLFRKEGQNVTLSCEQNLNHDAMYWYRQDPGQGLRLIYYSQIVNDFQKGDIAEGYSVSREKKESFPLTVTSAQKNPTAFYLCASHGDTQYFGPGTRLTVL.

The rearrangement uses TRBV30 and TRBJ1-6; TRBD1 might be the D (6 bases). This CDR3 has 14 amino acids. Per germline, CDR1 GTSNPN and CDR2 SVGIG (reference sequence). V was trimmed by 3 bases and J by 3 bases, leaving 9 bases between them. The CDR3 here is CAWSQGNYNSPLHF. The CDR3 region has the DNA TGTGCCTGGAGCCAGGGGAACTATAATTCACCCCTCCACTTT.

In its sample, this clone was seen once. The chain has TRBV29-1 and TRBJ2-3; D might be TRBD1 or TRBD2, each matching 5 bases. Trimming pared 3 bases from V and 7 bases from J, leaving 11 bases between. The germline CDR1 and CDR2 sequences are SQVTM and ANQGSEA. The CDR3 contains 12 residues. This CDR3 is CSVDDGTNTQYF. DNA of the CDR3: TGCAGCGTTGACGACGGGACCAATACGCAGTATTTT.

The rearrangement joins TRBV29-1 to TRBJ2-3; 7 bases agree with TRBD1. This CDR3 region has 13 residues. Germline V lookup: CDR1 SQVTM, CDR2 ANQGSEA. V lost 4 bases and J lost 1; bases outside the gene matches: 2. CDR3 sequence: CSVGGGGTDTQYF. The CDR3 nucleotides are TGCAGCGTTGGAGGGGGCGGCACAGATACGCAGTATTTT.

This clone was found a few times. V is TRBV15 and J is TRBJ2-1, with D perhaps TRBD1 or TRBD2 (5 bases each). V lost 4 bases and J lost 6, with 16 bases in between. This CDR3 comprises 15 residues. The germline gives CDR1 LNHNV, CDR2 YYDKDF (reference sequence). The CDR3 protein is CATSTLRGSGNEQFF. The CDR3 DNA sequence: TGTGCCACCAGCACTCTCCGGGGCTCAGGCAATGAGCAGTTCTTC.

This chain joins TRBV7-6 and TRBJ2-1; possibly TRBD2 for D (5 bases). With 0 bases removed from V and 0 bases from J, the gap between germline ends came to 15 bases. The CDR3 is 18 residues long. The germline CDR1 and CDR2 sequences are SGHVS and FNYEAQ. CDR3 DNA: TGTGCCAGCAGCTTAGCTACCCAAAGCGGTCCCTCCTACAATGAGCAGTTCTTC. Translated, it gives CASSLATQSGPSYNEQFF. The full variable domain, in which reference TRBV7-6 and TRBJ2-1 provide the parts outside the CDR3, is GAGVSQSPRYKVTKRGQDVALRCDPISGHVSLYWYRQALGQGPEFLTYFNYEAQQDKSGLPNDRFSAERPEGSISTLTIQRTEQRDSAMYRCASSLATQSGPSYNEQFFGPGTRLTVL.

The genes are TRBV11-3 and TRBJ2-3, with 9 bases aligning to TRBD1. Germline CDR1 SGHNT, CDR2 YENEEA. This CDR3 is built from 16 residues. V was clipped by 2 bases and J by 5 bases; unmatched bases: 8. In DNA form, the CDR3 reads TGTGCCAGCAGCTTATATCCGGGACAGGGAATAGATACGCAGTATTTT. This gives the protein CASSLYPGQGIDTQYF.

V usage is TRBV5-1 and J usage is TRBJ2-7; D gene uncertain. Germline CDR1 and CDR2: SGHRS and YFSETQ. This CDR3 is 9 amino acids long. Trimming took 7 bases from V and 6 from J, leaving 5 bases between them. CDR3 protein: CASRPEQYF. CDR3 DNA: TGCGCCAGCCGGCCCGAGCAGTACTTC.

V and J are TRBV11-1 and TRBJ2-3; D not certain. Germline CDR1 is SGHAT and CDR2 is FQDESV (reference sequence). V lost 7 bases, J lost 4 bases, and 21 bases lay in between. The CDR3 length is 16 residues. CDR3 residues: CASNTGSVLKADTQYF. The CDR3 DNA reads TGTGCCAGCAACACCGGGTCGGTTTTAAAGGCAGATACGCAGTATTTT.

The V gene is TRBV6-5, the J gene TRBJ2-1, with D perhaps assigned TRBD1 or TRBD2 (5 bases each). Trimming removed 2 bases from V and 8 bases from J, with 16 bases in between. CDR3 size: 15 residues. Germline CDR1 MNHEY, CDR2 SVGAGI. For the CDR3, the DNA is TGTGCCAGCAGTTACGCCCGACAGACGGGACATGAGCAGTTCTTC. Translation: CASSYARQTGHEQFF.

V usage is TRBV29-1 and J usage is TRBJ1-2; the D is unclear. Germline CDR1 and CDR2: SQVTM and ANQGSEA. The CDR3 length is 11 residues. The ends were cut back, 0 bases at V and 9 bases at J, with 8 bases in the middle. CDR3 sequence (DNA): TGCAGCGTTGAAGATCGATCGCGCTACACCTTC. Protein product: CSVEDRSRYTF.

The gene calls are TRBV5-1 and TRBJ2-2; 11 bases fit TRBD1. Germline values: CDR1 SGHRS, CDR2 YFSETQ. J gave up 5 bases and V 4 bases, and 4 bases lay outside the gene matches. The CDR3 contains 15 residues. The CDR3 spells CASSRTGGGTGELFF. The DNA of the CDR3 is TGCGCCAGCAGCCGGACAGGGGGCGGGACCGGGGAGCTGTTTTTT.

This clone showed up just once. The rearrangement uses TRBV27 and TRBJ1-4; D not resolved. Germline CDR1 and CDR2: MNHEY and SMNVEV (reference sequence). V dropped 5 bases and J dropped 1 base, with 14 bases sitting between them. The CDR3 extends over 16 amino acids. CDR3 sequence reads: CASSPLTLKTNEKLFF. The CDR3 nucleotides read TGTGCCAGCAGTCCTCTCACACTCAAAACTAATGAAAAACTGTTTTTT.

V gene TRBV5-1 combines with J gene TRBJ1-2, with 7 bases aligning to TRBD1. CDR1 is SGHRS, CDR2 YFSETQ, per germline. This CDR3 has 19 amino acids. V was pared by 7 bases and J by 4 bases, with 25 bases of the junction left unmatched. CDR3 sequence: CASSYRVYRWTGDTYGYTF. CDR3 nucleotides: TGCGCCAGCTCTTATCGAGTCTATAGATGGACAGGTGACACCTATGGCTACACCTTC.

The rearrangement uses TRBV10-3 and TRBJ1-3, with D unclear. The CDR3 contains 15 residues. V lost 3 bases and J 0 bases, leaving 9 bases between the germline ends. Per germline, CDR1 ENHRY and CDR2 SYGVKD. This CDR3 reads CAISDGKSSGNTIYF. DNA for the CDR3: TGTGCCATCAGTGATGGGAAGTCCTCTGGAAACACCATATATTTT.